A selection of T cell receptor beta chains follows, all from one sample in a study of T cells after yellow fever vaccination. TCRdb redid the calling of the 5' RACE reads with MiXCR, one entry per CDR3 protein. This table has about 310,000 distinct CDR3 sequences, approximately 3.9% appearing once. The source was PBMCs, collected on the day of the yellow fever booster vaccination. These receptors all stem from a man younger than 30 who received the YFV17D yellow fever vaccine. The CDR3 runs from the conserved cysteine through the conserved F or W. Each record gives: D gene, V gene, J gene, clone size, CDR3 protein, CDR3 DNA. The D gene is left open where the match is weak. For some rows the clone size is stated as once, few or many, or as a class when expanded; others skip it.

-	TRBV11-2	TRBJ1-1	many	CASRLSGEAFF	TGTGCCAGCAGGCTTTCGGGTGAAGCTTTCTTT
-	TRBV25-1	TRBJ2-6	few	CASSEVRAGANVLTF	TGTGCCAGCAGTGAAGTTCGTGCTGGGGCCAACGTCCTGACTTTC
-	TRBV24-1	TRBJ1-1	few	CATSDVAGEAFF	TGTGCCACCAGTGACGTAGCGGGGGAAGCTTTCTTT
-	TRBV5-1	TRBJ2-3	many	CASSPGPRSTDTQYF	TGCGCCAGCAGCCCGGGACCGCGGAGCACAGATACGCAGTATTTT
TRBD2	TRBV20-1	TRBJ2-5	-	CSASPGGRETQYF	TGCAGTGCTAGCCCGGGGGGGCGGGAGACCCAGTACTTC
TRBD1	TRBV7-2	TRBJ2-1	few	CASSPDRGFYNEQFF	TGTGCCAGCAGCCCGGACAGGGGATTTTACAATGAGCAGTTCTTC
-	TRBV12-2	TRBJ1-1	few	CASRSIKTGPAFTEAFF	TGTGCAAGTCGCTCTATTAAAACAGGGCCTGCCTTTACTGAAGCTTTCTTT
TRBD1	TRBV4-2	TRBJ2-3	few	CASSRGDRGGPDTQYF	TGTGCCAGCAGCCGAGGGGACAGGGGGGGTCCAGATACGCAGTATTTT
-	TRBV30	TRBJ1-1	few	CAWSVNGEAFF	TGTGCCTGGAGTGTAAACGGTGAAGCTTTCTTT
-	TRBV4-3	TRBJ1-2	many	CASRDIGYTF	TGCGCCAGCAGGGACATTGGCTACACCTTC
TRBD1	TRBV20-1	TRBJ1-2	-	CSANPGQGYFSYTF	TGCAGTGCCAATCCGGGACAGGGTTATTTCAGCTACACCTTC
-	TRBV11-2	TRBJ2-2	few	CASSLGMDSTGELFF	TGTGCCAGCAGCTTAGGGATGGACAGCACCGGGGAGCTGTTTTTT
TRBD1	TRBV7-6	TRBJ2-2	-	CASSLDRPLNTGELFF	TGTGCCAGCAGCTTGGACAGGCCCCTGAACACCGGGGAGCTGTTTTTT
-	TRBV7-3	TRBJ2-5	many	CASSLSRGETQYF	TGTGCCAGCAGCTTGAGCAGGGGCGAGACCCAGTACTTC
-	TRBV20-1	TRBJ2-7	many	CSASIAKSYEQYF	TGCAGTGCTAGTATAGCGAAGTCCTACGAGCAGTACTTC
-	TRBV28	TRBJ1-5	-	CASSSGFSQPQHF	TGTGCCAGCAGTTCGGGGTTTAGTCAGCCCCAGCATTTT
-	TRBV3-1	TRBJ2-3	many	CASSLGLSGANTQYF	TGTGCCAGCAGCTTGGGACTGTCAGGGGCGAATACGCAGTATTTT
-	TRBV5-1	TRBJ2-3	many	CASSPLPSSDTQYF	TGCGCCAGCAGCCCTTTGCCATCCTCAGATACGCAGTATTTT
TRBD2	TRBV29-1	TRBJ2-3	many	CSDSTSGPFDTQYF	TGCAGCGATTCAACTAGCGGGCCTTTTGATACGCAGTATTTT
TRBD1	TRBV5-1	TRBJ2-3	many	CASSSYPGQGVSGTQYF	TGCGCCAGCAGCTCCTATCCGGGACAGGGGGTTTCGGGTACGCAGTATTTT
-	TRBV6-1	TRBJ1-5	-	CASSVSRGSNQPQHF	TGTGCCAGCAGTGTATCCCGGGGTAGCAATCAGCCCCAGCATTTT
TRBD1	TRBV5-4	TRBJ1-4	-	CASSSRQGEDEKLFF	TGTGCCAGCAGCTCACGACAGGGTGAAGATGAAAAACTGTTTTTT
TRBD2	TRBV11-1	TRBJ2-1	many	CTTGTSWGPQFF	TGTACCACCGGGACTAGTTGGGGGCCTCAGTTCTTC